What follows are 2 T cell receptor beta chains derived from one specimen sequenced in a study of T cell clones after liver transplantation. The assay was immunoSEQ multiplex PCR, and TCRdb's table has in-frame clones only and misses some. The sample carries approximately 51,000 clones, approximately 71% recorded once. The sequencing here drew on CD4+ T cells from blood, taken about 56 months after liver transplant. The receptors were gathered from a human patient who received a liver transplant. Among the T cells, some may be from the graft donor.

This chain links TRBV28 with TRBJ2-2, with 11 bases identical to TRBD2. The CDR3 runs 15 residues. Looked up from germline, CDR1 is MDHEN and CDR2 is SYDVKM. J was trimmed by 5 bases and V by 6 bases; bases with no gene match: 5. The CDR3 loop is CASRLAGGRTGELFF. For the CDR3, the DNA is TGTGCCAGCAGATTAGCGGGGGGGCGGACCGGGGAGCTGTTTTTT. Full variable domain (outside the CDR3, taken from reference TRBV28 and TRBJ2-2): DVKVTQSSRYLVKRTGEKVFLECVQDMDHENMFWYRQDPGLGLRLIYFSYDVKMKEKGDIPEGYSVSREKKERFSLILESASTNQTSMYLCASRLAGGRTGELFFGEGSRLTVL.

The chain links TRBV6-6 to TRBJ1-5; D gene ambiguous. The ends were cut back, 5 bases at V and 6 bases at J, with 2 bases in the middle. This CDR3 is 10 amino acids long. In germline, CDR1 is MNHNY, CDR2 SVGAGI (reference sequence). The CDR3 DNA follows: TGTGCCAGCAGTCCTCAGCCCCAGCATTTT. This codes for CASSPQPQHF.